Presented here are 13 T cell receptor beta chains from one specimen sequenced in a study of CD8+CD57+ T cells in acquired aplastic anemia. Investigators profiled TCR beta VDJ and CDR3 from genomic DNA template. TCRdb reanalysed the reads using MiXCR and keeps one entry per CDR3 protein. In the table there are some 410,000 distinct CDR3 sequences, under 80% of which are singletons. Sequencing was carried out using sorted CD4+, CD8+, or CD8+CD57+ T cells (not recorded which) from PBMCs. These receptors were taken from a human donor in good health, serving as a control.

This rearrangement joins TRBV5-1 to TRBJ1-5; TRBD1 might be the D (6 bases). The germline V gene has CDR1 SGHRS and CDR2 YFSETQ. With 4 bases removed from V and 9 bases from J, the gap between germline ends came to 14 bases. This CDR3 spans 13 amino acids. CDR3 sequence reads: CASSGGEGGPQHF. CDR3 coding DNA: TGCGCCAGCAGCGGGGGGGAGGGGGGGCCCCAGCATTTT.

On this clonotype: Likely a read error: the CDR3 ends without its conserved phenylalanine or tryptophan. The DNA is left out, because the CDR3 cannot be placed on it with certainty; the CDR3 is given as TCRdb lists it. The V gene is TRBV7-2, the J gene TRBJ2-5; the D call of TRBD2 is as the table states it, not checked on the DNA. Germline assignment: CDR1 SGHTA and CDR2 FQGNSA. The CDR3 totals 13 residues, both ends included. The CDR3 loop reads CASSAPPSGWYYE.

V and J are TRBV10-3 and TRBJ1-1; D gene ambiguous. This CDR3 spans 12 amino acids. Germline CDR1 is ENHRY and CDR2 is SYGVKD. With 10 bases removed from V and 1 base from J, the gap between germline ends came to 10 bases. CDR3: CASSRENTEAFF. DNA of the CDR3: TGTGCCAGCAGCCGGGAGAACACTGAAGCTTTCTTT.

As for this clonotype: A read error is likely, as this CDR3 ends without the conserved phenylalanine or tryptophan. The DNA is omitted, as the CDR3 cannot be located on it reliably, and the CDR3 follows TCRdb's listing. The chain is built from TRBV7-9 and TRBJ1-2; the table names TRBD1, a call not compared with the DNA. The CDR3 totals 12 residues, both ends included. CDR1 SEHNR and CDR2 FQNEAQ come from the germline V gene (reference sequence). This CDR3 reads CASSWARQNSPL.

This sequence joins TRBV6-5 and TRBJ1-2, with a tentative D call TRBD1 (6 bases). The CDR3 covers 17 residues. Germline assignment: CDR1 MNHEY and CDR2 SVGAGI. Between the trimmed V and J ends, which lost 6 bases and 4 bases, there was a span of 24 bases. As DNA, the CDR3 is TGTGCCAGCAGCCAAGTGGGGGCGAAGGACGGGGTCTATGGCTACACCTTC. Residues: CASSQVGAKDGVYGYTF.

The chain carries TRBV7-9 and TRBJ2-7; D ambiguous. Trimming removed 6 bases at V and 7 bases at J, with 19 bases between. The length of the CDR3 is 14 residues. From germline, CDR1 is SEHNR and CDR2 FQNEAQ (reference sequence). In nucleotides, the CDR3 is TGTGCCAGCAGATACGGGCCTAACCTAGTGGAGCAGTACTTC. Translated, it gives CASRYGPNLVEQYF.

As for this clonotype: Germline is not matched at one junction end, which may reflect a read error. The chain joins TRBV7-9 to TRBJ1-6; D call uncertain. This CDR3 is 14 amino acids long. Per germline, CDR1 SEHNR and CDR2 FQNEAQ (reference sequence). CDR3 region: CASSLGADYEQYFF. CDR3 in DNA: TGTGCCAGCAGCTTAGGCGCAGATTACGAGCAGTACTTCTTT. Drawing the rest from reference TRBV7-9 and TRBJ1-6, the complete variable domain is DTGVSQNPRHKITKRGQNVTFRCDPISEHNRLYWYRQTLGQGPEFLTYFQNEAQLEKSRLLSDRFSAERPKGSFSTLEIQRTEQGDSAMYLCASSLGADYEQYFFGNGTRLTVT.

The chain links TRBV7-6 to TRBJ1-2, with D possibly being TRBD1 (6 bases). V was cut by 0 bases and J by 14 bases, with 19 bases left in between. The CDR3 totals 14 residues. CDR1 SGHVS and CDR2 FNYEAQ come from the germline V gene. In DNA, the CDR3 is TGTGCCAGCAGCTTAGCCGGGACGGGGGCCCAAGAGACCTTC. Translated, it gives CASSLAGTGAQETF.

The chain has TRBV5-1 and TRBJ2-2; TRBD2 matches at 9 bases. CDR1 and CDR2 (germline): SGHRS, YFSETQ. J was trimmed by 6 bases and V by 3 bases; bases with no gene match: 3. The CDR3 consists of 14 residues. The CDR3 sequence: CASSCGGAPGELFF. The CDR3 DNA sequence: TGCGCCAGCAGCTGCGGGGGGGCCCCCGGGGAGCTGTTTTTT.

The CDR3 is CASSLRSNTEAFF. The CDR3, as DNA: TGTGCCAGCAGTTTACGGTCGAACACTGAAGCTTTCTTT. The rearrangement joins TRBV11-2 to TRBJ1-1; D gene ambiguous. Germline lookup yields CDR1 SGHAT and CDR2 FQNNGV. V was shortened by 6 bases and J by 1 base, with 9 bases between the two germline ends. The CDR3 covers 13 residues.

This clonotype occurred once. V gene TRBV7-3 combines with J gene TRBJ2-3; D is possibly TRBD1 (5 bases). The V end was cut by 5 bases, the J end by 4 bases, with 10 bases between. The V gene's germline CDR1 is SGHTA and CDR2 FQGTGA. CDR3 size: 13 residues. CDR3 in amino acids: CASSHRSADTQYF. DNA for the CDR3: TGTGCCAGCAGCCACAGGAGTGCAGATACGCAGTATTTT.

The chain joins TRBV30 to TRBJ1-1, with 8 bases identical to TRBD1. From germline, CDR1 is GTSNPN and CDR2 SVGIG (reference sequence). With V trimmed by 4 bases and J by 5 bases, 3 bases remained unmatched. There are 12 residues in the CDR3. Here the CDR3 DNA reads TGTGCCTGGACTCAGGGGGCGACTGAAGCTTTCTTT. It encodes CAWTQGATEAFF.

As to this clonotype: One end of the junction varies from germline; a read error may be responsible. The chain couples TRBV7-2 to TRBJ2-3; TRBD2 might be the D (7 bases). Germline values: CDR1 SGHTA, CDR2 FQGNSA. This CDR3 has 16 residues. For the CDR3, the DNA is TGCGCCAGCAGCCGTGGGGGGGGCCCTAGCACAGATACGCAGTATTTT. Translating it yields CASSRGGGPSTDTQYF.